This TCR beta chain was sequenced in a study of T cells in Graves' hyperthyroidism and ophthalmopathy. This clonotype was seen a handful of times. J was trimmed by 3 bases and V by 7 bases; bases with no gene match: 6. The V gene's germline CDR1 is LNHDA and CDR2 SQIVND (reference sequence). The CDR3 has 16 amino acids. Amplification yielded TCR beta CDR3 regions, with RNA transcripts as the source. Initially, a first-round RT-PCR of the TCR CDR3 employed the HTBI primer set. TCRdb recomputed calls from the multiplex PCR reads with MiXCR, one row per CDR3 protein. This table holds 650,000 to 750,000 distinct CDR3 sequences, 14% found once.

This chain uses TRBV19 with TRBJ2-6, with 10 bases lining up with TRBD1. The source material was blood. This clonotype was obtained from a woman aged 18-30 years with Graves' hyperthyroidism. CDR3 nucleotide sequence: TGTGCCAGTAAACCGACAGGGGGCTTTGGGGCCAACGTCCTGACTTTC. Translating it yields CASKPTGGFGANVLTF.